Listed here are 12 T cell receptor beta chains from one sample, sequenced in a study of T cells after yellow fever vaccination. TCRdb used MiXCR to reprocess the 5' RACE reads, holding one entry per CDR3 protein. The sample has some 600,000 distinct CDR3 sequences; around an eighth are singletons. The sample here was PBMCs, taken on the day of the yellow fever booster vaccination. These receptors all stem from a man younger than 45 who received the YFV17D yellow fever vaccine.

This clonotype has a handful of counts. The chain carries TRBV2 and TRBJ2-2, with 16 positions matching TRBD2. The CDR3 runs 19 residues. After removal of 6 bases from V and 6 bases from J, the junction contained 13 bases not matched to a gene. Germline CDR1 and CDR2: SNHLY and FYNNEI. CDR3 bases: TGTGCCAGCAGATACTTCACCCCGGGACTAGCGGGGGGGGCCGGGGAGCTGTTTTTT. Translation: CASRYFTPGLAGGAGELFF.

The V and J genes are TRBV18 and TRBJ2-5; D is perhaps TRBD1 (5 bases). Trimming took off 2 bases at V and 5 bases at J, with 18 bases between the two ends. Germline V CDR1 and CDR2: KGHSH, LQKENI. The length of the CDR3 is 16 residues. The CDR3 loop is CASSPSQTELSETQYF. The CDR3 DNA is TGTGCCAGCTCACCATCCCAGACAGAGCTATCGGAGACCCAGTACTTC.

In this sample, this clonotype turned up a few times. This sequence joins TRBV7-2 and TRBJ2-5; 8 bases agree with TRBD2. There are 16 residues in the CDR3. The V gene's germline CDR1 is SGHTA and CDR2 FQGNSA. V lost 2 bases and J lost 4; bases outside the gene matches: 9. CDR3 DNA sequence: TGTGCCAGCAGCTTAAATCCAGCGGGAGTTGGAGAGACCCAGTACTTC. Translating gives CASSLNPAGVGETQYF.

This clonotype was counted only a few times. The chain employs TRBV11-1 and TRBJ2-6, with TRBD1 matching over 7 bases. This CDR3 is built from 19 residues. Germline values: CDR1 SGHAT, CDR2 FQDESV (reference sequence). V was clipped by 5 bases and J by 0 bases; unmatched bases: 13. CDR3 sequence (DNA): TGTGCCAGCAGCCCCCTGAGAGGGGGCCGTCTCTCTGGGGCCAACGTCCTGACTTTC. It codes for CASSPLRGGRLSGANVLTF.

The chain is built from TRBV30 and TRBJ2-2; perhaps TRBD1 as D (6 bases). The V gene's germline CDR1 is GTSNPN and CDR2 SVGIG (reference sequence). This CDR3 is 14 amino acids long. The V gene lost 1 base and the J gene lost 6 bases, with 12 bases spanning the gap. CDR3 sequence reads: CAWSGTQGAGELFF. The CDR3 DNA reads as TGTGCCTGGAGTGGGACACAGGGTGCCGGGGAGCTGTTTTTT.

The gene calls are TRBV28 and TRBJ2-5, with TRBD2 as a possible D gene (5 bases). V lost 6 bases and J 5 bases, leaving 16 bases between the germline ends. Per germline, CDR1 MDHEN and CDR2 SYDVKM. This CDR3 contains 14 residues. This chain's CDR3 is CASSPIREGETQYF. In nucleotides, the CDR3 is TGTGCCAGCAGCCCCATTCGGGAAGGGGAGACCCAGTACTTC.

The chain combines TRBV12-3 or TRBV12-4 with TRBJ2-5, with a tentative D call TRBD2 (5 bases). The length of the CDR3 is 15 residues. V shed 6 bases and J shed 2 bases, with 16 bases lying between them. CDR3 protein: CASSRRRTVQETQYF. The CDR3 bases are TGTGCCAGCAGCCGACGGAGGACGGTACAAGAGACCCAGTACTTC.

This clonotype was counted between two and nine times. The chain couples TRBV7-9 to TRBJ2-5; the D is unclear. The CDR3 totals 15 residues. Trimming stripped 3 bases from V and 4 bases from J, with 15 bases between. CDR1 SEHNR and CDR2 FQNEAQ come from the germline V gene (reference sequence). The CDR3 bases are TGTGCCAGCAGCTTTGCAGGCAGCCTCCTAGAGACCCAGTACTTC. Its translation is CASSFAGSLLETQYF.

This clonotype has more than one count but fewer than ten. V and J are TRBV27 and TRBJ2-3; D not certain. Trimming removed 6 bases from V and 7 bases from J, with 14 bases in between. The CDR3 has 13 amino acids. CDR1 MNHEY and CDR2 SMNVEV come from the germline V gene (reference sequence). The DNA for the CDR3 is TGTGCCAGCAGGGGTCCCGCCGGCTATACGCAGTATTTT. Amino acids: CASRGPAGYTQYF.

The V gene is TRBV20-1, the J gene TRBJ2-7; TRBD2 agrees at 14 bases. Germline lookup yields CDR1 DFQATT and CDR2 SNEGSKA (reference sequence). Trimming took 4 bases from V and 7 from J; bases not matched to a gene: 6. The CDR3 consists of 14 residues. The CDR3 DNA reads TGCAGTGCTACCCGACTAGCGGGAGGGGAAGAGCAGTACTTC. It translates to CSATRLAGGEEQYF.

This clonotype was recorded a few times. The genes are TRBV12-3 or TRBV12-4 and TRBJ2-2; 16 bases line up with TRBD2. This CDR3 is 17 amino acids long. J was trimmed by 4 bases and V by 6 bases; bases with no gene match: 5. This CDR3 is CASSLGLAGGFTGELFF. CDR3 bases: TGTGCCAGCAGCCTGGGACTAGCGGGAGGGTTCACCGGGGAGCTGTTTTTT.

V usage is TRBV6-1 and J usage is TRBJ2-2; 7 bases map to TRBD2. The trim removed 8 bases at V and 4 bases at J, leaving 7 bases unmatched. Germline CDR1 reads MNHNS; CDR2 reads SASEGT. This CDR3 comprises 14 residues. The CDR3 DNA sequence: TGTGCCAGCTGGGGGGGAGTGGGCACCGGGGAGCTGTTTTTT. Protein sequence: CASWGGVGTGELFF.